What follows are 19 T cell receptor beta chains derived from one specimen sequenced in a study of blood T cell repertoires in COVID-19. Assay used: immunoSEQ multiplex PCR; TCRdb lists only in-frame clones, some missing. Here the sample spans 150,000 to 200,000 clones, about 85% being singletons. The sequencing sample was made of peripheral blood. The source is a man in his sixties with acute or convalescent COVID-19.

The chain recombines TRBV5-4 with TRBJ2-7; 8 bases fit TRBD2. There are 15 residues in the CDR3. Germline CDR1 is SGHNT and CDR2 is YYREEE (reference sequence). Trimming cost V 1 base and J 1 base; bases outside gene matches: 4. The CDR3 nucleotides read TGTGCCAGCAGCTTGTTTGCGGGGGGTTCCTACGAGCAGTACTTC. This codes for CASSLFAGGSYEQYF.

The J gene is TRBJ2-1, the V gene TRBV7-8; TRBD1 might be the D (5 bases). The CDR3 runs to 15 residues. Trimming removed 4 bases from V and 0 bases from J, with 10 bases in between. Germline assignment: CDR1 SGHVS and CDR2 FQNEAQ. This chain's CDR3 is CASSWTLSSYNEQFF. The CDR3 DNA reads TGTGCCAGCAGCTGGACACTGAGCTCCTACAATGAGCAGTTCTTC. Full variable domain (rest looked up from reference TRBV7-8 and TRBJ2-1): GAGVSQSPRYKVAKRGQDVALRCDPISGHVSLFWYQQALGQGPEFLTYFQNEAQLDKSGLPSDRFFAERPEGSVSTLKIQRTQQEDSAVYLCASSWTLSSYNEQFFGPGTRLTVL.

This chain joins TRBV11-2 and TRBJ1-1; no clear D gene. The CDR3 is 15 amino acids. V gave up 2 bases and J gave up 0 bases, with 10 bases separating them. Looked up from germline, CDR1 is SGHAT and CDR2 is FQNNGV. CDR3 sequence: CASSLFTGLNTEAFF. The CDR3, as DNA: TGTGCCAGCAGCTTATTTACGGGGTTGAACACTGAAGCTTTCTTT.

The rearrangement links TRBV5-1 to TRBJ2-5; TRBD1 matches at 7 bases. Losses at the gene ends were 4 bases for V and 2 bases for J; bases not matched to a gene: 5. The length of the CDR3 is 14 residues. Looked up from germline, CDR1 is SGHRS and CDR2 is YFSETQ. The CDR3 spells CASSTGQPQETQYF. The CDR3 nucleotides read TGCGCCAGCAGCACGGGACAGCCTCAAGAGACCCAGTACTTC.

The rearrangement joins TRBV7-9 to TRBJ2-3; 7 bases are shared with TRBD1. CDR1 and CDR2 (germline): SEHNR, FQNEAQ (reference sequence). This CDR3 is built from 13 residues. The V and J ends lost 4 bases and 4 bases, in that order; junction bases with no gene match: 2. The CDR3 spells CASSYRGADTQYF. The DNA for the CDR3 is TGTGCCAGCAGCTACAGGGGTGCAGATACGCAGTATTTT.

This clone is a singleton in its sample. The chain couples TRBV21-1 to TRBJ1-2. TRBV21-1 is a known pseudogene. The CDR3 consists of 14 residues. CDR3: CASSKEPHFLGYTF. For the CDR3, the DNA is TGTGCCAGCAGCAAAGAACCGCACTTCTTAGGCTACACCTTC.

The chain has TRBV5-1 and TRBJ2-1, with D possibly matching TRBD2 (5 bases). Germline V lookup: CDR1 SGHRS, CDR2 YFSETQ. V gave up 0 bases and J gave up 5 bases, with 12 bases separating them. The CDR3 loop spans 15 amino acids. Here the CDR3 reads CASSLDALGDNEQFF. CDR3 coding DNA: TGCGCCAGCAGCTTGGACGCCCTCGGGGACAATGAGCAGTTCTTC.

This clone was detected a few times. V and J are TRBV30 and TRBJ2-2; possibly TRBD2 for D (5 bases). Germline-derived CDR1 and CDR2 are GTSNPN and SVGIG (reference sequence). CDR3 size: 15 residues. The ends were cut back, 0 bases at V and 1 base at J, with 9 bases in the middle. CDR3 amino acids: CAWSVGSVNTGELFF. CDR3 DNA sequence: TGTGCCTGGAGTGTAGGTAGCGTGAACACCGGGGAGCTGTTTTTT.

This sequence joins TRBV29-1 and TRBJ1-1; TRBD1 aligns across 11 bases. Trimming removed 0 bases from V and 3 bases from J; junction bases left unmatched: 3. Germline values: CDR1 SQVTM, CDR2 ANQGSEA. The CDR3 is 15 amino acids. CDR3 nucleotides: TGCAGCGTTGAAGACTGGACAGGGGGCCACACTGAAGCTTTCTTT. It is translated as CSVEDWTGGHTEAFF.

J is TRBJ2-3 and V is TRBV10-3; no clear D. The germline V gene encodes CDR1 ENHRY and CDR2 SYGVKD. The CDR3 consists of 14 residues. Trimming removed 4 bases from V and 0 bases from J, with 8 bases in between. The CDR3 loop is CAISVSSSTDTQYF. CDR3 DNA: TGTGCCATCAGTGTGTCTTCTAGCACAGATACGCAGTATTTT.

This clone was found once. J is TRBJ1-3 and V is TRBV12-3 or TRBV12-4; D remains unclear. CDR3 length: 12 amino acids. Trimming removed 4 bases from V and 3 bases from J, with 4 bases in between. As DNA, the CDR3 is TGTGCCAGCAGTTACATTGGAAACACCATATATTTT. Translated: CASSYIGNTIYF.

This chain joins TRBV7-2 and TRBJ1-2, with a possible D match to TRBD1 (6 bases). This CDR3 region has 15 residues. Germline assignment: CDR1 SGHTA and CDR2 FQGNSA. V was cut by 7 bases and J by 1 base, with 16 bases left in between. This CDR3 reads CASTLQGFNNYGYTF. The CDR3 DNA sequence: TGTGCCAGCACCCTACAGGGTTTTAATAACTATGGCTACACCTTC.

J is TRBJ1-4 and V is TRBV7-2, with TRBD1 matching 11 bases. V was clipped by 5 bases and J by 4 bases; unmatched bases: 12. The CDR3 has 18 amino acids. Germline V gives CDR1 SGHTA, CDR2 FQGNSA. The CDR3 loop is CASSPWTGGIGGNEKLFF. CDR3 coding DNA: TGTGCCAGCAGCCCATGGACAGGGGGCATAGGGGGTAATGAAAAACTGTTTTTT.

This CDR3 reads CASSLGQGRDYGYTF. The CDR3 coding sequence is TGTGCCAGCAGCTTAGGGCAGGGGAGAGACTATGGCTACACCTTC. This sequence joins TRBV7-9 and TRBJ1-2, with D perhaps TRBD1 (6 bases). Germline assignment: CDR1 SEHNR and CDR2 FQNEAQ (reference sequence). V lost 1 base and J lost 3, with 12 bases in between. The CDR3 consists of 15 residues.

This clone appeared once. This sample also contains other DNA sequences that code for the same CDR3. The chain joins TRBV24-1 to TRBJ2-3, with D perhaps TRBD1 (5 bases). V lost 3 bases and J lost 3, with 12 bases in between. The CDR3 runs 15 residues. Germline V gene sequence: CDR1 KGHDR, CDR2 SFDVKD. This chain's CDR3 is CATSDPGQGTDTQYF. In nucleotides, the CDR3 is TGTGCCACCAGTGATCCAGGGCAGGGAACAGATACGCAGTATTTT.

The J gene is TRBJ1-4, the V gene TRBV4-2, with D possibly being TRBD1 (5 bases). In germline, CDR1 is LGHNA, CDR2 YNFKEQ. This CDR3 is built from 15 residues. V was pared by 0 bases and J by 7 bases, with 12 bases between. CDR3 residues: CASSQDQGSGEKLFF. For the CDR3, the DNA is TGTGCCAGCAGCCAAGATCAGGGCTCGGGTGAAAAACTGTTTTTT.

This clone was recorded a few times. The chain combines TRBV18 with TRBJ2-7; D gene unclear. The V and J ends lost 3 bases and 4 bases respectively, with 10 bases between them. This CDR3 region has 13 residues. Germline V gene lookup returns CDR1 KGHSH and CDR2 LQKENI. The chain's CDR3 is CASSPSPRYEQYF. CDR3 coding DNA: TGTGCCAGCTCACCGTCGCCCCGGTACGAGCAGTACTTC.

V is TRBV11-2 and J is TRBJ1-3; D is unclear. Germline-derived CDR1 and CDR2 are SGHAT and FQNNGV. This CDR3 is 13 amino acids long. V dropped 5 bases and J dropped 4 bases, with 9 bases sitting between them. The CDR3 reads CASSRRWGNTIYF. The DNA of the CDR3 is TGTGCCAGCAGCAGGAGATGGGGAAACACCATATATTTT. Full variable domain (rest looked up from reference TRBV11-2 and TRBJ1-3): EAGVAQSPRYKIIEKRQSVAFWCNPISGHATLYWYQQILGQGPKLLIQFQNNGVVDDSQLPKDRFSAERLKGVDSTLKIQPAKLEDSAVYLCASSRRWGNTIYFGEGSWLTVV.

This chain connects TRBV18 to TRBJ1-2, with D perhaps TRBD1 (6 bases). This CDR3 region has 18 residues. The V and J ends lost 1 base and 3 bases respectively, with 21 bases between them. Germline CDR1 and CDR2: KGHSH and LQKENI. CDR3 loop: CASSPRVTGPSKDYGYTF. The CDR3 DNA follows: TGTGCCAGCTCACCACGAGTAACAGGGCCCTCCAAAGACTATGGCTACACCTTC.